This entry is about one T cell receptor (beta chain). A single record per CDR3 protein comes from TCRdb applying MiXCR to the RT-PCR reads. Seen here are about 700,000 distinct CDR3 sequences, 12% to 15% observed once, and the top ten hold around 3.3%. The CDR3 spans 17 residues. Trimming shortened V by 8 bases and J by 1 base, and 20 bases separated the two germline ends. The sequence was obtained from a female donor in good health, serving as a healthy control. Sequencing input: memory CD4+ T cells from blood. This chain joins TRBV12-3 or TRBV12-4 and TRBJ1-4; D is possibly TRBD1 (6 bases). The CDR3 sequence is CASVNGWGAGTNEKLFF. CDR3 bases: TGTGCCAGCGTCAACGGTTGGGGGGCAGGAACTAATGAAAAACTGTTTTTT.